This is a list of T cell receptor beta chains from one sample in a study of cytomegalovirus exposure and HLA in healthy donors. Profiled with immunoSEQ multiplex PCR; TCRdb holds only in-frame clones, not every one. The table shows around 99,000 clones, with around 77% occurring only once. The sequenced sample consisted of PBMCs. All receptors derive from a man aged 40-55 years in good health and CMV-seronegative. Both conserved end residues are part of each CDR3. The D gene is left open where the match is weak. Size is stated for part of the rows, as once, few or many counts, or as a class when the clone is expanded.

.,TRBD1,TRBJ2-7,TRBV5-1,TGCGCCAGCAGCTCGCAGGACAGGGCCTACGAGCAGTACTTC,CASSSQDRAYEQYF
.,.,TRBJ1-5,TRBV6-5,TGTGCCAGCAGAAGGGGTAGCAATCAGCCCCAGCATTTT,CASRRGSNQPQHF
.,TRBD1,TRBJ2-6,TRBV25-1,TGTGCCAGCAGTGAATATAGACAGGGGATAGGTGGGGCCAACGTCCTGACTTTC,CASSEYRQGIGGANVLTF
.,TRBD1,TRBJ2-7,TRBV6-5,TGTGCCAGCAGCTACAGGGACAGGGGACCCTACGAGCAGTACTTC,CASSYRDRGPYEQYF
.,TRBD1,TRBJ2-2,TRBV19,TGTGCCAGTAGTATGCGACAGGGGAACACCGGGGAGCTGTTTTTT,CASSMRQGNTGELFF
.,TRBD2,TRBJ2-3,TRBV7-6,TGTGCCAGCAGCTTCGCGGGGGGCAGGACAGATACGCAGTATTTT,CASSFAGGRTDTQYF
few,TRBD2,TRBJ2-7,TRBV28,TGTGCCAGCAGACGCGGGACTAGCGGGGCCGAGCAGTACTTC,CASRRGTSGAEQYF
.,TRBD2,TRBJ2-1,TRBV4-2,TGTGCCAGCAGCTCCCTCGGGACTAGCGAATACAATGAGCAGTTCTTC,CASSSLGTSEYNEQFF
.,TRBD1,TRBJ2-7,TRBV7-6,TGTGCCAGCAGCTTAAGGACAGGGGATCCCTACGAGCAGTACTTC,CASSLRTGDPYEQYF
.,.,TRBJ1-5,TRBV5-6,TGTGCCAGCAGCCCCCGCAGGGGAGGCAATCAGCCCCAGCATTTT,CASSPRRGGNQPQHF
.,TRBD1,TRBJ1-5,TRBV30,TGTGCCTGGAGCGGTGGGACAGGGGCTTCCCCGAGCAATCAGCCCCAGCATTTT,CAWSGGTGASPSNQPQHF
.,.,TRBJ2-7,TRBV2,TGTGCCAGCACAGCGGTGGAGGGGAACGAGCAGTACTTC,CASTAVEGNEQYF
.,.,TRBJ2-2,TRBV27,TGTGCCAGCAAGGGACTGACGAACACCGGGGAGCTGTTTTTT,CASKGLTNTGELFF
few,.,TRBJ1-5,TRBV5-3,TGTGCCAGAAGGCCAGGACAGAATAGCAATCAGCCCCAGCATTTT,CARRPGQNSNQPQHF
once,TRBD2,TRBJ2-5,TRBV19,TGTGCCAGTAGTTCCCGACTAGCGGGGGGGGAGACCCAGTACTTC,CASSSRLAGGETQYF
.,.,TRBJ1-2,TRBV18,TGTGCCAGCTCACCAGACTTCTCGGAGGGCTACACCTTC,CASSPDFSEGYTF
.,.,TRBJ1-5,TRBV19,TGTGCCAGTAGAGATAAGGGGTATAGCAATCAGCCCCAGCATTTT,CASRDKGYSNQPQHF
.,TRBD2,TRBJ2-7,TRBV7-9,TGTGCCAGCAGTCACGGGACTAGCGGTAACTACGAGCAGTACTTC,CASSHGTSGNYEQYF
few,TRBD1,TRBJ1-4,TRBV19,TGTGCCAGTAGTATAAGAATGGGACAGGGGGCTGAAAAACTGTTTTTT,CASSIRMGQGAEKLFF
.,.,TRBJ1-3,TRBV7-9,TGTGCCAGCAGTCGGACAGACTCTGGAAACACCATATATTTT,CASSRTDSGNTIYF
.,TRBD1,TRBJ1-2,TRBV14,TGTGCCAGCAGCCATCTCTTCGCGGACAGGGGTGGCTACACCTTC,CASSHLFADRGGYTF
.,TRBD1,TRBJ2-7,TRBV5-6,TGTGCCAGCAGCCCAGGACAGGCGTCGGGTTGGGAGCAGTACTTC,CASSPGQASGWEQYF
.,.,TRBJ2-5,TRBV5-4,TGTGCCAGCAGCTTGCCGACACAAGAGACCCAGTACTTC,CASSLPTQETQYF
.,TRBD1,TRBJ1-2,TRBV27,TGTGCCAGCAGTTTGAGGGGGACAGGCCTTAGGAATGGCTACACCTTC,CASSLRGTGLRNGYTF
.,.,TRBJ2-2,TRBV6-5,TGTGCCAGCAGGGTTCTGTCGGTCGGGGAGCTGTTTTTT,CASRVLSVGELFF
.,.,TRBJ1-5,TRBV7-9,TGTGCCAGCAGCTACGAACAGGGTGATCAGCCCCAGCATTTT,CASSYEQGDQPQHF
.,.,TRBJ1-3,TRBV5-1,TGCGCCAGCAGCCCGGGGGGGACGGGCGTCTCTGGAAACACCATATATTTT,CASSPGGTGVSGNTIYF
.,TRBD2,TRBJ2-1,TRBV7-2,TGTGCCAGCAGCTCATTAGCGGGAAGCTCCTACAATGAGCAGTTCTTC,CASSSLAGSSYNEQFF
.,TRBD2,TRBJ2-1,TRBV11-2,TGTGCCAGCAGCTTAGAAATAGCGGGGGGGCCAAATGAGCAGTTCTTC,CASSLEIAGGPNEQFF
.,.,TRBJ1-1,TRBV19,TGTGCCAGTAGTATGACAACGAACACTGAAGCTTTCTTT,CASSMTTNTEAFF
.,.,TRBJ1-5,TRBV12-2,TGTGCAAGTCGCGAACACAGGGTCTGGGGCAATCAGCCCCAGCATTTT,CASREHRVWGNQPQHF
few,TRBD1,TRBJ2-5,TRBV5-6,TGTGCCAGCAGCCCGGATCAGGGGGACCAAGAGACCCAGTACTTC,CASSPDQGDQETQYF
.,.,TRBJ2-2,TRBV7-8,TGTGCCAGCAGCAAAAAATCCGGGACACTTAACACCGGGGAGCTGTTTTTT,CASSKKSGTLNTGELFF
.,.,TRBJ2-1,TRBV25-1,TGTGCCACTACACCACAGGGACGTCCCAATGAGCAGTTCTTC,CATTPQGRPNEQFF
.,.,TRBJ2-3,TRBV7-9,TGTGCCAGCAGCTCCCGGGGAAGCGGCACAGATACGCAGTATTTT,CASSSRGSGTDTQYF
.,TRBD1,TRBJ2-7,TRBV5-6,TGTGCCAGCAGCTTGCGCGACAGGGGTTACGAGCAGTACTTC,CASSLRDRGYEQYF
.,TRBD2,TRBJ2-3,TRBV5-1,TGCGCCAGCAGCTTGGCCGCGTCTAGCGGATCTAGCACAGATACGCAGTATTTT,CASSLAASSGSSTDTQYF
.,TRBD1,TRBJ2-7,TRBV29-1,TGCAGCGTTGAGGTCGGGACAGGCTCCTACGAGCAGTACTTC,CSVEVGTGSYEQYF
.,TRBD1,TRBJ1-2,TRBV14,TGTGCCAGCAGCCAAGAGAAAGGTTGGGTACCGGGACAGTTCTATGGCTACACCTTC,CASSQEKGWVPGQFYGYTF
few,TRBD2,TRBJ2-1,TRBV19,TGTGCCAGTCGGACTAGCGGAGGGGACCATAACAATGAGCAGTTCTTC,CASRTSGGDHNNEQFF
.,TRBD2,TRBJ2-1,TRBV7-9,TGTGCCAGCAGCCTTTTACTAGCGGGGGGGCTGAATGAGCAGTTCTTC,CASSLLLAGGLNEQFF
.,.,TRBJ1-1,TRBV5-1,TGCGCCAGCAGCACGGGGGGACTGGGGAACACTGAAGCTTTCTTT,CASSTGGLGNTEAFF
.,TRBD2,TRBJ2-5,TRBV6-5,TGTGCCAGCAGTTACTCGAGCGGGGGAGAGACCCAGTACTTC,CASSYSSGGETQYF
.,.,TRBJ2-5,TRBV6-1,TGTGCCAGCAGCCCTAAGACTACAACCAAAGAGACCCAGTACTTC,CASSPKTTTKETQYF
.,TRBD2,TRBJ2-2,TRBV2,TGTGCCAGCAGTGGTTGGACTAGCGGGGAGAACACCGGGGAGCTGTTTTTT,CASSGWTSGENTGELFF
.,.,TRBJ2-7,TRBV28,TGTGCCAGCAGTGCCTCGGGACAAGTCTACGAGCAGTACTTC,CASSASGQVYEQYF